This TCR beta chain comes out of a study of cytomegalovirus exposure and HLA in healthy donors. Study-wide points: Highly shared sequence variants in one cluster were likely a sequencing artifact.

CDR1 is SGHDT and CDR2 is YYEEEE in the germline V gene. This CDR3 has 14 amino acids. Trimming cost V 3 bases and J 4 bases, with 14 bases left between them. A word on this clone: Its specificity is not known.

The PCR employed 60 Vbeta primers together with 13 Jbeta primers. Per the original methods: Some 80 million unique TCR beta chains, roughly 11 million shared, were counted in a later analysis. Produced via immunoSEQ multiplex PCR; TCRdb's table is partial and in-frame only. From that table come the V and J calls and clone size; the DNA was used to work out D and trimming. Of around 100,000 clones in the sample, about four fifths were seen once. The specimen sequenced was PBMCs. The clonotype comes from a female donor in good health and CMV-seropositive. The rearrangement links TRBV5-6 to TRBJ2-7, with D possibly being TRBD2 (6 bases). The CDR3: CASSWGLGKYEQYF. DNA of the CDR3: TGTGCCAGCAGCTGGGGACTGGGGAAGTACGAGCAGTACTTC.